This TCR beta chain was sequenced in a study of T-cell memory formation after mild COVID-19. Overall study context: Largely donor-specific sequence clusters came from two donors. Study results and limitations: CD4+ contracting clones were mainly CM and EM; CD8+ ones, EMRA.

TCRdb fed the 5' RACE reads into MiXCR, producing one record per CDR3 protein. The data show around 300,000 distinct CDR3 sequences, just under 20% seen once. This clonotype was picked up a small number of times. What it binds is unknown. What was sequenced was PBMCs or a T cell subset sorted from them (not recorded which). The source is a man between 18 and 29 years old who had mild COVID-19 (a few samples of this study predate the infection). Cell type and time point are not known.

CDR3 bases: TGCGCCAGCAGCTTGGGTTCGTCGGGACTAGCCTGGGCCACCGGGGAGCTGTTTTTT. Residues: CASSLGSSGLAWATGELFF. The chain links TRBV5-1 to TRBJ2-2, with TRBD2 matching 9 bases. The CDR3 consists of 19 residues. Trimming cost V 0 bases and J 4 bases; bases outside gene matches: 13. Per the germline V gene, CDR1 is SGHRS and CDR2 is YFSETQ.